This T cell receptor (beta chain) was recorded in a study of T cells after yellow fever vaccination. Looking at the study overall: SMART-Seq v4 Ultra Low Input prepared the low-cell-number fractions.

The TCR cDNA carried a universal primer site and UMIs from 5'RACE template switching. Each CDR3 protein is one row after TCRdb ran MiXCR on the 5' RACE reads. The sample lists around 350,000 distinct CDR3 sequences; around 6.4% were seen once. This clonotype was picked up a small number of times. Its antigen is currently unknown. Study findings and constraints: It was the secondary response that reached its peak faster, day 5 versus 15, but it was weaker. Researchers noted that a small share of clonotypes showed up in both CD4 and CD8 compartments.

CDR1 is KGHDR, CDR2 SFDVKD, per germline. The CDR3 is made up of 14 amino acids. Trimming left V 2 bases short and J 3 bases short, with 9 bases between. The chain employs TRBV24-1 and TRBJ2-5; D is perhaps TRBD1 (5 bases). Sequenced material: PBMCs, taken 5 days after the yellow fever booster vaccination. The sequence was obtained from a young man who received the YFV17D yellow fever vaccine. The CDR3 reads CATSDSGREETQYF. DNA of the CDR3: TGTGCCACCAGTGATTCGGGCAGGGAAGAGACCCAGTACTTC.